What follows is one T cell receptor beta chain and its context. Its cognate antigen is unknown. This specimen comes from a study of blood T cells in healthy people across ages. Study-wide findings and caveats: Older age went with lower TCR beta diversity per million T cells, in a roughly linear way.

The CDR3 spans 15 residues. Germline-derived CDR1 and CDR2 are DFQATT and SNEGSKA (reference sequence). V was cut by 0 bases and J by 6 bases, with 12 bases left in between. A second PCR of about 7 to 11 cycles used a sample-barcoded 5' primer and a J-beta primer mix. TCRdb independently ran MiXCR on the 5' RACE reads; one entry per CDR3 protein. The data contain 550,000 to 600,000 distinct CDR3 sequences, roughly a quarter of them seen just once; the ten biggest clones take up approximately 17%. The TCR sequence derives from a woman in her 70s in good health. The sample consisted of blood. V gene TRBV20-1 combines with J gene TRBJ1-6, with a weak D call TRBD1 (5 bases). CDR3 nucleotide sequence: TGCAGTGCTAGAGATCCGGGGCCAGTTAATTCACCCCTCCACTTT. Translated, it gives CSARDPGPVNSPLHF.